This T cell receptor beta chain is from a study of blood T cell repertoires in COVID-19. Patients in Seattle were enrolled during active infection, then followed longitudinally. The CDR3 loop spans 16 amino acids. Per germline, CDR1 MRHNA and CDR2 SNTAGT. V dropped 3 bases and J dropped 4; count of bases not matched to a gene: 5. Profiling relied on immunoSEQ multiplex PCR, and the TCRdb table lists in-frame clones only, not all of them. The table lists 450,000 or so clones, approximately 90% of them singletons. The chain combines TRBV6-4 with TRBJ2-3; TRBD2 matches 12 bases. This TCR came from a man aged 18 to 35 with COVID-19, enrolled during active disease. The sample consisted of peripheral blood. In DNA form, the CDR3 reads TGTGCCAGCAGTGAGAGATCTAGCGGGAGGGCAGATACGCAGTATTTT. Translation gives CASSERSSGRADTQYF.